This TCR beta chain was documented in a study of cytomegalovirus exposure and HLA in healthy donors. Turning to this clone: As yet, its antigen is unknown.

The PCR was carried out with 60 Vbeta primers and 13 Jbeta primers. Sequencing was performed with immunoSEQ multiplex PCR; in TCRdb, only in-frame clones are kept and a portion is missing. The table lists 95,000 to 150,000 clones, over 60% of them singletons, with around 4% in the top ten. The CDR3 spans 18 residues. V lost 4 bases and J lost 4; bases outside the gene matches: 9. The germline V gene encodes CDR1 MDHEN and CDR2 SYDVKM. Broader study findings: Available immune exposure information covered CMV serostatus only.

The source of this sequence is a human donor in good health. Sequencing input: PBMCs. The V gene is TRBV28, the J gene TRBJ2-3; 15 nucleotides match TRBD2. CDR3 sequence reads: CASSSLGLAGGLPDTQYF. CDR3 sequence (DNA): TGTGCCAGCAGTTCACTAGGACTAGCGGGAGGGCTCCCAGATACGCAGTATTTT.